This is a list of T cell receptor beta chains from one sample in a study of T cell changes during pregnancy in multiple sclerosis. TCRdb's table, derived via immunoSEQ multiplex PCR, lists solely in-frame clones and lacks some. The sample contains over 30,000 clones, approximately 90% of which appear only once. Sequenced material: CD8+ T cells from peripheral blood mononuclear cells, taken in the third trimester of pregnancy. Receptors were obtained from a female donor with multiple sclerosis, enrolled in a pregnancy study. Each CDR3 is given with its conserved first and last residue. D genes are given only for firm matches. A clone size is listed for some rows: how often the clone was seen (once, few, many), or a class if it is expanded.

j_call d_call cdr3_length v_call clone_size cdr3_aa cdr3_nt
TRBJ2-1 NA 13 TRBV25-1 NA CASSPRGPYEQFF TGTGCCAGCAGTCCCCGAGGGCCTTATGAGCAGTTCTTC
TRBJ2-3 TRBD1 16 TRBV7-9 once CASSQNRDRGTDTQYF TGTGCCAGCAGCCAAAACCGGGACAGGGGAACAGATACGCAGTATTTT
TRBJ2-1 TRBD1 15 TRBV5-1 NA CASNPDRGPYNEQFF TGCGCCAGCAACCCGGACAGGGGGCCGTACAATGAGCAGTTCTTC
TRBJ1-3 NA 16 TRBV7-6 NA CASSLGGGPPGNTIYF TGTGCCAGCAGCTTAGGCGGGGGGCCCCCTGGAAACACCATATATTTT
TRBJ2-1 TRBD2 14 TRBV7-3 NA CASSLTAGGPEQFF TGTGCCAGCAGCTTAACAGCGGGGGGGCCGGAGCAGTTCTTC
TRBJ2-2 NA 14 TRBV2 NA CASRGNRYTGELFF TGTGCCAGCAGGGGGAACAGGTACACCGGGGAGCTGTTTTTT
TRBJ2-7 TRBD1 17 TRBV10-3 NA CAIREGARDRVVYEQYF TGTGCCATCAGGGAGGGGGCTCGGGACAGGGTCGTCTACGAGCAGTACTTC
TRBJ1-1 NA 14 TRBV5-5 NA CASSLGAVNTEAFF TGTGCCAGCAGCTTGGGGGCAGTGAACACTGAAGCTTTCTTT
TRBJ2-3 TRBD2 15 TRBV6-5 NA CASSGTSGGTDTQYF TGTGCCAGCAGTGGAACTAGCGGGGGCACAGATACGCAGTATTTT
TRBJ1-6 NA 15 TRBV2 NA CASSFGGPGNSPLHF TGTGCCAGCAGTTTCGGGGGGCCAGGTAATTCACCCCTCCACTTT
TRBJ2-7 TRBD1 14 TRBV7-9 NA CASSPRDRVYEQYF TGTGCCAGCAGCCCCCGGGACAGGGTCTACGAGCAGTACTTC
TRBJ1-2 NA 16 TRBV5-4 NA CASSSRPDRALYGYTF TGTGCCAGCAGCTCTCGCCCGGACAGAGCACTCTATGGCTACACCTTC
TRBJ1-3 NA 15 TRBV9 once CASSANTGTGNTIYF TGTGCCAGCAGCGCCAATACAGGGACTGGAAACACCATATATTTT
TRBJ2-7 NA 10 TRBV5-5 NA CASSGAEQYF TGTGCCAGCAGCGGAGCGGAGCAGTACTTC
TRBJ1-1 TRBD1 15 TRBV19 NA CASTTLRTGNTEAFF TGTGCCAGTACCACTTTACGGACAGGGAACACTGAAGCTTTCTTT
TRBJ1-2 TRBD1 14 TRBV29-1 NA CSVAEGQGSRGYTF TGCAGCGTTGCCGAGGGACAGGGATCGAGAGGCTACACCTTC
TRBJ2-7 TRBD1 14 TRBV30 NA CAWSGQGEIYEQYF TGTGCCTGGAGTGGTCAGGGGGAAATCTACGAGCAGTACTTC
TRBJ2-6 TRBD1 17 TRBV4-3 NA CASTHGDRGSGANVLTF TGCGCCAGCACCCACGGGGACAGGGGTTCCGGGGCCAACGTCCTGACTTTC
TRBJ1-2 TRBD1 14 TRBV30 NA CACYRDSLNYGYTF TGTGCCTGTTACCGGGACAGTCTTAACTATGGCTACACCTTC
TRBJ2-1 TRBD2 17 TRBV18 NA CASSPELAGGPYNEQFF TGTGCCAGCTCACCCGAACTAGCGGGGGGTCCCTACAATGAGCAGTTCTTC
TRBJ1-1 TRBD1 13 TRBV7-2 NA CASSSDRGTEAFF TGTGCCAGCAGCTCGGACAGGGGCACTGAAGCTTTCTTT
TRBJ2-1 NA 17 TRBV9 once CASSAPRLGVPYNEQFF TGTGCCAGCAGCGCGCCCCGGTTAGGGGTCCCCTACAATGAGCAGTTCTTC
TRBJ1-6 NA 13 TRBV9 once CASSVATGSPLHF TGTGCCAGCAGCGTAGCTACCGGGTCACCCCTCCACTTT
TRBJ2-3 NA 14 TRBV19 NA CASNGVGVTDTQYF TGTGCCAGTAACGGTGTAGGAGTCACAGATACGCAGTATTTT
TRBJ1-1 NA 16 TRBV27 NA CASSPPYGQPNTEAFF TGTGCCAGCAGTCCCCCCTATGGACAGCCTAACACTGAAGCTTTCTTT
TRBJ2-7 NA 16 TRBV6-1 NA CASSDKFPGSTYEQYF TGTGCCAGCAGTGATAAATTCCCAGGATCCACCTACGAGCAGTACTTC
TRBJ1-2 NA 13 TRBV6-5 NA CASSYSRGGGYTF TGTGCCAGCAGTTACTCTAGGGGGGGAGGCTACACCTTC
TRBJ2-2 NA 16 TRBV19 few CASSGFTQGVGGELFF TGTGCCAGTAGTGGATTTACACAGGGTGTCGGCGGGGAGCTGTTTTTT
TRBJ1-6 TRBD1 17 TRBV2 NA CASTMDRGFSYNSPLHF TGTGCCAGCACAATGGACAGGGGGTTTTCCTATAATTCACCCCTCCACTTT
TRBJ1-6 TRBD1 19 TRBV9 once CASSEEGGQGVIGYSPLHF TGTGCCAGCAGCGAAGAGGGGGGACAGGGGGTAATAGGGTATTCACCCCTCCACTTT
TRBJ1-5 NA 15 TRBV7-9 NA CASSLTDTSNQPQHF TGTGCCAGCAGCTTAACCGACACGAGCAATCAGCCCCAGCATTTT
TRBJ1-6 NA 15 TRBV9 NA CASSADSTYNSPLHF TGTGCCAGCAGCGCGGACAGCACCTATAATTCACCCCTCCACTTT
TRBJ1-1 NA 13 TRBV19 NA CASIRQMNTEAFF TGTGCCAGTATTAGACAGATGAACACTGAAGCTTTCTTT
TRBJ1-1 TRBD1 17 TRBV7-9 few CASSSPHRGTEVDEAFF TGTGCCAGCAGCTCACCACACAGGGGCACGGAGGTGGATGAAGCTTTCTTT
TRBJ1-1 TRBD1 13 TRBV27 NA CASRLGTVTEAFF TGTGCCAGCAGACTAGGGACAGTCACTGAAGCTTTCTTT
TRBJ2-2 TRBD1 15 TRBV30 NA CAWSAGQGHTGELFF TGTGCCTGGAGTGCCGGACAGGGACACACCGGGGAGCTGTTTTTT
TRBJ1-4 TRBD1 14 TRBV27 once CASSPLAHGTDLFF TGTGCCAGCAGCCCCTTAGCCCACGGGACAGACTTATTTTTT
TRBJ2-7 TRBD1 15 TRBV6-4 medium-sized CASSEDGTGPYEQYF TGTGCCAGCAGTGAAGACGGGACAGGACCCTACGAGCAGTACTTC
TRBJ1-1 NA 13 TRBV4-1 NA CASSISSGTEAFF TGCGCCAGCAGCATAAGTTCAGGGACTGAAGCTTTCTTT
TRBJ2-7 NA 16 TRBV19 NA CASSIPTGPTSYEQYF TGTGCCAGTAGTATACCCACAGGACCTACCTCCTACGAGCAGTACTTC